The entry below gives a single T cell receptor beta chain sequence along with its context. This receptor's antigen is unknown. One base away there is no much larger clone; base qualities are not given. For CDR1 and CDR2, the germline V gene lists KGHSH and LQKENI. The CDR3, cysteine through phenylalanine, is 14 amino acids long. The sequence is cut down to CDR3 DNA, 42 bases in frame from base 1. V is shortened by 2 bases, J by 4 bases, and the region joining them spans 9 bases. The data were taken from a study of shared clonotypes between healthy human individuals (dated by TCRdb to 2020 to 2022). Looking at the study overall: Two women and a few men aged 18 to 49 years were included in the cohort. Leukapheresis yielded between about 0.94 and 10 billion PBMCs per donor. For each donor, CD4 naive and CD4 memory were each given three plates, CD8 naive was given two plates, and CD8 memory was given one plate. The study deeply sequenced blood TCR repertoires of about 5 healthy adults to estimate repertoire size and the extent of clonotype sharing between individuals. Different laboratories and diverse techniques were used to prepare libraries and sequence TCR repertoires, to increase sequencing depth and limit assay-specific biases.

Broad study findings and their caveats: Higher generation probabilities were observed for clonotypes shared by all four sorted-subset donors than for non-shared clonotypes. Rarefaction of sorted-subset datasets indicated incomplete sequencing despite the large sequencing depth. Sampling was limited to blood, and TCR repertoires in tissue likely differ from TCR repertoires in blood. When a handful of donors were compared, the shared fraction of clonotypes was approximately 5% for naive CD4, less than 4% for naive CD8, 2% to 2.5% for memory CD4, and roughly 0.43% for memory CD8. Naive subsets generally had larger estimated clonotype richness than memory subsets. Based on pairwise subsampling, the degree of clonotype sharing among donors was expected to be affected by sequencing depth. The small number of donors limited the genetic and exposure-history diversity represented.

TCR CDR3 regions were amplified from genomic DNA by multiplex PCR using the deep immunoSEQ assay. Genomic DNA extracted from each cell subset was distributed evenly over all wells of several immunoSEQ 96-well plates, and each plate served as one replicate. For sorted subsets, roughly 200 ng of genomic DNA, equivalent to about 30,000 T cell genomes, went into each replicate PCR. The purified libraries were quantified using a Qubit 3.0 fluorometer, sized with a Bioanalyzer 2100, and then quantified again using the KAPA Library Quantification kit. Every immunoSEQ 96-well plate was sequenced on a dedicated single-read 150-cycle Illumina NextSeq 550 flow cell. For the original study's pipeline: Because the immunoSEQ output included only junctional sequences and no quality scores, the filtering could not be the same as the filtering used for full-length reads. To assign V/J genes and CDR3, sequences were annotated against IMGT germline references using PyIR, a Python wrapper for IgBLAST v1.9. Reads with weak V/J assignments (E-value above 1e-6), missing CDR3, stop codons, out-of-frame junctions, or ambiguous translated residues were removed. V3J clonotypes were defined as sequences sharing an identical inferred V gene, J gene, and CDR3 amino acid sequence. Percentage overlap between repertoires was computed as shared unique clonotypes divided by the size of the smaller repertoire. Repertoire richness was assessed with RTK rarefaction, the Chao1 estimator, and Recon v2.1 estimates of unobserved clonotypes. Generation probabilities were computed with OLGA for all TCRbeta clonotypes obtained by the gDNA method from a few donors. The immuneACCESS repertoire file appears here via TCRdb, limited to in-frame rearrangements. These files lack a portion of the clones; in checked studies, under half of the deficit traces to unresolved V genes, and the cause of the others is not known. V and J calls plus clone size are reproduced from that table; the DNA served to infer D and trimming. For this sample there are fewer than 3 million clones; just under 95% appear just once. The top ten hold 0.37% of the sample.

Donors were healthy HIV-negative adults with no recently reported acute infections or vaccinations. Only Caucasian adults living in Nashville, Tennessee, USA were represented among the donors. CD4+ T cells were enriched by magnetic negative selection, after which naive cells were positively selected on CD45RA and the negative fraction was taken as the memory subset. Blood was collected by leukapheresis, and PBMCs were isolated by Ficoll-Histopaque density gradient centrifugation and then cryopreserved in liquid nitrogen vapor phase. Purity and quantity of every magnetically sorted T cell population were checked by analytical flow cytometry. From each sorted fraction, genomic DNA was isolated and quantified by UV absorbance on a Nanodrop 2000c.

The chain is encoded by TRBV18 joined to TRBJ2-1; too little of a D gene remains to name it. Sample: naive CD4+ T cells from PBMCs. The intended sense of this specimen's cell subset or site label: CD45RA+ positively selected. The sequence was obtained from a man younger than 35 in good health. Some clones in this sample may be carry-over from other donors' samples. The CDR3 in this case is CASSPTRVYNEQFF. DNA sequence: TGTGCCAGCTCACCAACACGAGTTTACAATGAGCAGTTCTTC.